This T cell receptor (beta chain) was documented in a study of identical twins. Study conclusions and caveats: With abundant cord blood beta clonotypes, insertions were fewer; memory repertoires showed no such pattern.

A single record per CDR3 protein comes from TCRdb applying MiXCR to the 5' RACE reads. The sample lists around 530,000 distinct CDR3 sequences; nearly 15% were seen once. Healthy Caucasians alone served as donors. V dropped 0 bases and J dropped 8 bases, with 14 bases sitting between them. The CDR3 consists of 15 residues. Germline-derived CDR1 and CDR2 are MGHRA and YSYEKL. As for this clonotype: Its specificity is not known.

The sample was also reused in another study, on yellow fever vaccine responses in identical twins.

The source of this sequence is a woman younger than 30 in good health. What was sequenced was CD4+ T cells sorted from blood. The V call is TRBV4-1, the J call TRBJ2-4; D is perhaps TRBD2 (6 bases). CDR3 DNA sequence: TGCGCCAGCAGCCAAGATAGGGTCCGCGGGGACATTCAGTACTTC. This sequence encodes CASSQDRVRGDIQYF.